This T cell receptor beta chain was recorded in a study of blood T cell repertoires in COVID-19. Sequencing used immunoSEQ multiplex PCR; TCRdb keeps in-frame clones, though not all of them. In the table there are under 250,000 clones, 84% of which are singletons. Germline V lookup: CDR1 SEHNR, CDR2 FQNEAQ (reference sequence). V lost 3 bases, J lost 8 bases, and 7 bases lay in between. This CDR3 is built from 12 residues. The gene calls are TRBV7-9 and TRBJ1-4; D is perhaps TRBD1 (5 bases). The specimen sequenced was PBMCs or T cells enriched from blood (not recorded which). The receptor was isolated from a man between 60 and 75 years old who had recovered from COVID-19. The CDR3 DNA is TGTGCCAGCAGCTTCGGGGGGGAAAAACTGTTTTTT. Residues: CASSFGGEKLFF.